This T cell receptor beta chain was recovered during a study of spatial heterogeneity in lung cancer. In the study overall: Available follow-up PBMC samples, collected a median of about 25 months post-resection, were sequenced. Alpha-chain sequences were consistently detected less often than beta-chain sequences. The mean occurrence of each unique TCR and UMI combination in raw reads exceeded nine.

In regard to this clonotype: Because it lacks the conserved phenylalanine or tryptophan at the end, this CDR3 is likely a read error.

Unique molecular identifiers tagged every individual TCR cDNA molecule. Via MiXCR, TCRdb re-called the 5' RACE reads, giving one row per CDR3 protein. The table lists 51,000 or so distinct CDR3 sequences, more than 6.5% of them singletons. Stated time point: blood at routine non-recurrence follow-up after resection. Whole RNA came from tumor, nontumor lung or frozen PBMC and was sequenced without being sorted. Germline CDR1 reads MNHEY; CDR2 reads SVGEGT. The CDR3 has 11 residues. With 6 bases removed from V and 8 bases from J, the gap between germline ends came to 10 bases. The clonotype was recovered from a female donor with early-stage non-small cell lung cancer. The material was PBMCs, obtained at follow-up. The chain uses TRBV6-2 or TRBV6-3 and TRBJ1-2; no reliable D call. The CDR3 here is CASSQRTGYTL. The CDR3 DNA sequence: TGTGCCAGCAGCCAACGGACGGGCTACACCCTC.